This record concerns one T cell receptor (beta chain) sequence. Its matching antigen is unknown. Donors uniformly comprised healthy Caucasians. The data were taken from a study of identical twins. The germline CDR1 and CDR2 sequences are LGHDT and YNNKEL (reference sequence). The CDR3 loop spans 11 amino acids. TCRdb re-analysed the 5' RACE reads in MiXCR, keeping a single row per CDR3 protein. The data hold about 530,000 distinct CDR3 sequences, with about 15% observed a single time. Overall study results and limits: Twins shared beta out-of-frame sequences in excess, but this excess was weaker.

These records were also assigned to another study, of yellow fever vaccine responses in identical twins.

Material: CD4+ T cells sorted from blood. The origin of this receptor is a woman between 18 and 30 years old in good health. The chain combines TRBV3-1 with TRBJ2-7; a weak D match, TRBD2 (6 bases). In DNA, the CDR3 is TGTGGCAGCAGCCAGGGAGGCGAGCAGTACGTC. As protein: CGSSQGGEQYV.